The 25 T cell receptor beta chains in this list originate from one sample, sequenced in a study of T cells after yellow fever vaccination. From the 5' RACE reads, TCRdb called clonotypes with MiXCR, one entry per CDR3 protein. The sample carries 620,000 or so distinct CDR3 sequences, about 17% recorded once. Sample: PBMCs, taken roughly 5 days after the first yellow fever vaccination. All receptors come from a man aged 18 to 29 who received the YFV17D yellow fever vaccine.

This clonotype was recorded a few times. In DNA form, the CDR3 reads TGTGCCAGCAGCCTGACAGGGGGCGTATATAATTCACCCCTCCACTTT. Protein: CASSLTGGVYNSPLHF. The chain recombines TRBV4-2 with TRBJ1-6; 10 nucleotides agree with TRBD1. Losses at the gene ends were 4 bases for V and 4 bases for J; bases not matched to a gene: 4. In germline, CDR1 is LGHNA, CDR2 YNFKEQ. The CDR3 contains 16 residues.

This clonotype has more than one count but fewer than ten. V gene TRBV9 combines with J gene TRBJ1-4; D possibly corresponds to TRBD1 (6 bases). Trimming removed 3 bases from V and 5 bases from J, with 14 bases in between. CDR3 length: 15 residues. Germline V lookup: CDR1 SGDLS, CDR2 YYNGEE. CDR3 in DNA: TGTGCCAGCAGCGAATCAGGGGATCAGAATGAAAAACTGTTTTTT. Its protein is CASSESGDQNEKLFF.

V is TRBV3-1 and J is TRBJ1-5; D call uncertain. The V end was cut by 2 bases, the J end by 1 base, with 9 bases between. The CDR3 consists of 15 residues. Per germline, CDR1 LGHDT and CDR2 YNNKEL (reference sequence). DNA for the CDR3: TGTGCCAGCAGCCAAAATAGTGGGAGCAATCAGCCCCAGCATTTT. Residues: CASSQNSGSNQPQHF.

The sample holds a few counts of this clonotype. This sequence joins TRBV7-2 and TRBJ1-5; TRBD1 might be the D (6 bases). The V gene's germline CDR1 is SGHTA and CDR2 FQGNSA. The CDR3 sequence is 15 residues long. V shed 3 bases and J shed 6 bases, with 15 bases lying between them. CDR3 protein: CASSFTRGGSQPQHF. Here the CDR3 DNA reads TGTGCCAGCAGCTTCACCAGGGGTGGAAGTCAGCCCCAGCATTTT.

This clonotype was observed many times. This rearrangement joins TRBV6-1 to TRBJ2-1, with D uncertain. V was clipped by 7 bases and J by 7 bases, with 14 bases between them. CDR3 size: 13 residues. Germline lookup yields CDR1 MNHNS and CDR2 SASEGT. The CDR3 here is CASTRDQRNEQFF. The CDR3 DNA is TGTGCCAGCACCCGCGACCAGAGGAATGAGCAGTTCTTC.

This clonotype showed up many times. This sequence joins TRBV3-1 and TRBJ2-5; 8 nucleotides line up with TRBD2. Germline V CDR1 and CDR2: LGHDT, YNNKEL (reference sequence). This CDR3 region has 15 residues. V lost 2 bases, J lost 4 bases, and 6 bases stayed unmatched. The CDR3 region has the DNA TGTGCCAGCAGCCAACCGGGGGGGCCCACAGAGACCCAGTACTTC. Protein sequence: CASSQPGGPTETQYF.

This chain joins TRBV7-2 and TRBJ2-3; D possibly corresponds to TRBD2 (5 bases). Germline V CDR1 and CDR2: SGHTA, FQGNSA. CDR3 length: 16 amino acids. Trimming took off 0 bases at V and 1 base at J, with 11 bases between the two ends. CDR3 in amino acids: CASSLALGLGTDTQYF. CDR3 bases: TGTGCCAGCAGCTTAGCCCTAGGACTGGGCACAGATACGCAGTATTTT.

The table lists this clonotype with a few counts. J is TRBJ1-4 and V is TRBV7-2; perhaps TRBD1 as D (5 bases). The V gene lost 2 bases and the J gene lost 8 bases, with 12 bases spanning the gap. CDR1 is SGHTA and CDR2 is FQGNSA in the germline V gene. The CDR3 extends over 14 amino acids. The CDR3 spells CASSLWGSDEKLFF. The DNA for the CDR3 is TGTGCCAGCAGCTTATGGGGGTCTGACGAAAAACTGTTTTTT.

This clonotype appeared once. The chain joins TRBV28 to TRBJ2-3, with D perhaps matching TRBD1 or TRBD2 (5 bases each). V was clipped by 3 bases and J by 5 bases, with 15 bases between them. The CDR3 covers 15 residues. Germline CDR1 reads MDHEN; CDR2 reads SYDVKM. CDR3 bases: TGTGCCAGCAGTTTGAGGGGAGTAGGAAAAGATACGCAGTATTTT. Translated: CASSLRGVGKDTQYF.

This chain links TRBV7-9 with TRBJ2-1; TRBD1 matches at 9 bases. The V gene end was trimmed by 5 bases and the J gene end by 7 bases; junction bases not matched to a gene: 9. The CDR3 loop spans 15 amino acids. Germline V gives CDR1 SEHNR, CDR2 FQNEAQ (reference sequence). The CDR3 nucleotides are TGTGCCAGCAGCCCGAGGGACAGGGCGCGGAATGAGCAGTTCTTC. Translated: CASSPRDRARNEQFF.

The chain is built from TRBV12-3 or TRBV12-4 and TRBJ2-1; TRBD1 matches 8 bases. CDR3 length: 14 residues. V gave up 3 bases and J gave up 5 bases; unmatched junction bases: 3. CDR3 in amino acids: CASSFWDRNNEQFF. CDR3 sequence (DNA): TGTGCCAGCAGTTTCTGGGACAGGAACAATGAGCAGTTCTTC.

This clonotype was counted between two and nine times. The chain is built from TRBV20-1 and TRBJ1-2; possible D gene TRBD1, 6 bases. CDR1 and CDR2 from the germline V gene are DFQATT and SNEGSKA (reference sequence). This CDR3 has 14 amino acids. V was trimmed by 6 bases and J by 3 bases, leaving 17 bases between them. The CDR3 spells CSAKAFSGDYGYTF. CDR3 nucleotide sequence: TGCAGTGCCAAGGCCTTTTCAGGGGACTATGGCTACACCTTC.

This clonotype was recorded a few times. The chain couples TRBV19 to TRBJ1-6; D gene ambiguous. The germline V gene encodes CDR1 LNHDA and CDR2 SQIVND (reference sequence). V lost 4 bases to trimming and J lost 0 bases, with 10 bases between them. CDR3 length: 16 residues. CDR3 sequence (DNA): TGTGCCAGTAGTACCGACATGGGCTCCTATAATTCACCCCTCCACTTT. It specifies CASSTDMGSYNSPLHF. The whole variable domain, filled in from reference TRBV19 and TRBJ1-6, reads DGGITQSPKYLFRKEGQNVTLSCEQNLNHDAMYWYRQDPGQGLRLIYYSQIVNDFQKGDIAEGYSVSREKKESFPLTVTSAQKNPTAFYLCASSTDMGSYNSPLHFGNGTRLTVT.

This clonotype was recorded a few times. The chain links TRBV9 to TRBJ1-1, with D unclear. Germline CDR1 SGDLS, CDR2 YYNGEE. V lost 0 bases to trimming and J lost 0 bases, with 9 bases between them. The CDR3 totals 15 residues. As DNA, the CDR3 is TGTGCCAGCAGCGTAGTAGGCCAGGTGAACACTGAAGCTTTCTTT. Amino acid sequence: CASSVVGQVNTEAFF.

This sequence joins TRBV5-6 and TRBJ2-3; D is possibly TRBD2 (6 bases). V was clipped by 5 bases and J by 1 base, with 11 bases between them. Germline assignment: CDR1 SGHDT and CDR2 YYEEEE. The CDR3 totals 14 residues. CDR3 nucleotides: TGTGCCAGCAGGGCAGCGGGTGGCACAGATACGCAGTATTTT. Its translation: CASRAAGGTDTQYF.

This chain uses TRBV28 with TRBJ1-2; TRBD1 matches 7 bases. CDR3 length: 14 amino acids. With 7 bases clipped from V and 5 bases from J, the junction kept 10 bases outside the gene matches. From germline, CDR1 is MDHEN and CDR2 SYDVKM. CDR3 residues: CASNDRDREYGYTF. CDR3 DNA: TGTGCCAGCAATGACCGGGACAGAGAATATGGCTACACCTTC.

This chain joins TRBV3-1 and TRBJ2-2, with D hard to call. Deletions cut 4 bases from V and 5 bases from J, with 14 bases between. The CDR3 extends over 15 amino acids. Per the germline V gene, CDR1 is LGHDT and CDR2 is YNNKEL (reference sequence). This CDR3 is CASSRTNLNTGELFF. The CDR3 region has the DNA TGTGCCAGCAGCCGAACCAACTTAAATACCGGGGAGCTGTTTTTT.

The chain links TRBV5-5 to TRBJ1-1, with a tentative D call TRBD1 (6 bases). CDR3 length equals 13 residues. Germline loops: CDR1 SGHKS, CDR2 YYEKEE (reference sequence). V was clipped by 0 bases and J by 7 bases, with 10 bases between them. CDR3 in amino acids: CASSLGGALEAFF. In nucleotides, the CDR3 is TGTGCCAGCAGCTTGGGGGGGGCCCTTGAAGCTTTCTTT.

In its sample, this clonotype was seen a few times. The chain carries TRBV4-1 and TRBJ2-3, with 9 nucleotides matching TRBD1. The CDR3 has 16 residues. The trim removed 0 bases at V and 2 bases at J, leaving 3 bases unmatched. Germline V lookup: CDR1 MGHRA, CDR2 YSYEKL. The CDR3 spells CASSQEQGAVTDTQYF. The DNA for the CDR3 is TGCGCCAGCAGCCAAGAACAGGGGGCCGTCACAGATACGCAGTATTTT.

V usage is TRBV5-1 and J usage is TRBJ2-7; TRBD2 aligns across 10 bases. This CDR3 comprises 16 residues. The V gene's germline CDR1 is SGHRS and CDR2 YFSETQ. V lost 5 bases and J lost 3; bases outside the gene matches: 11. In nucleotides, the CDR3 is TGCGCCAGCAGTCCCCGCCTAGCGGGGGACCTCTACGAGCAGTACTTC. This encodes CASSPRLAGDLYEQYF.

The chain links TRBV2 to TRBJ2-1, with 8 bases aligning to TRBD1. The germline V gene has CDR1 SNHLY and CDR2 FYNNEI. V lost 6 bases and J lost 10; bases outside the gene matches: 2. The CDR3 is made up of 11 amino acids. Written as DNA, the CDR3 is TGTGCCAGCAGACAGGGGGGAGAGCAGTTCTTC. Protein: CASRQGGEQFF.

The CDR3 sequence: CATSGKKGITEAFF. The CDR3 region has the DNA TGTGCCACCAGCGGGAAAAAGGGGATCACTGAAGCTTTCTTT. The chain uses TRBV15 and TRBJ1-1; possibly TRBD1 for D (5 bases). V lost 5 bases, J lost 4 bases, and 14 bases lay in between. This CDR3 is 14 amino acids long. Germline loops: CDR1 LNHNV, CDR2 YYDKDF (reference sequence).

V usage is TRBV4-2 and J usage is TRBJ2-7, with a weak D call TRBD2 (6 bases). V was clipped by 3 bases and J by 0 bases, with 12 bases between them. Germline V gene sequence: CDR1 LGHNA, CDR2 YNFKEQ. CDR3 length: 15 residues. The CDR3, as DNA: TGTGCCAGCAGCCAGGGGGGTCCGAGCTCCTACGAGCAGTACTTC. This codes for CASSQGGPSSYEQYF.

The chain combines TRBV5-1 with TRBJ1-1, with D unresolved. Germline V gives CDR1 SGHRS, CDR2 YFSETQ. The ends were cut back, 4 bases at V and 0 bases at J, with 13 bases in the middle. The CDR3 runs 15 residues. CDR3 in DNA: TGCGCCAGCAGCGCGGGAGACTTAATGAACACTGAAGCTTTCTTT. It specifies CASSAGDLMNTEAFF.

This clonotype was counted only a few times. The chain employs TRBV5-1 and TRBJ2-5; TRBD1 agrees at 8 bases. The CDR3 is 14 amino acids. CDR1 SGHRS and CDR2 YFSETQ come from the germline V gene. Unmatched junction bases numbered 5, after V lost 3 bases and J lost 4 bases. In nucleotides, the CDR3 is TGCGCCAGCAGCTCTTATACAGGGGGAGAGACCCAGTACTTC. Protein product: CASSSYTGGETQYF.